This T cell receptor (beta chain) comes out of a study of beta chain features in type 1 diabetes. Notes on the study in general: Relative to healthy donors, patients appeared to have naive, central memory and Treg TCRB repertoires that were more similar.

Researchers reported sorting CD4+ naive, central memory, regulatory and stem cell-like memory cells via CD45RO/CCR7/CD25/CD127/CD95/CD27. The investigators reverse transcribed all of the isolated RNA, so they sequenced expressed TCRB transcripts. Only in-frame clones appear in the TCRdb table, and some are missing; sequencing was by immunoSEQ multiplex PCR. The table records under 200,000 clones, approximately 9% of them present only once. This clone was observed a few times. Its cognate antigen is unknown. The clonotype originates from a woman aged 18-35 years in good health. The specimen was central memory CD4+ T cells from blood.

CDR3 DNA sequence: TGTGCCTGGAGTGGGAGCCAGTTAAAAGAGACCCAGTACTTC. This sequence encodes CAWSGSQLKETQYF. The V gene is TRBV30, the J gene TRBJ2-5, with D hard to call. Between the trimmed V and J ends, which lost 1 base and 3 bases, there was a span of 12 bases. This CDR3 contains 14 residues. Looked up from germline, CDR1 is GTSNPN and CDR2 is SVGIG (reference sequence).